This T cell receptor beta chain was profiled in a study of identical twins. General study points: Insertions ran lower in abundant cord blood beta clonotypes, though not in memory repertoires. One should note that invariant MAIT and iNKT cells could partly confound zero-insertion analyses.

To note about this clonotype: The antigen is not known.

Looked up from germline, CDR1 is SNHLY and CDR2 is FYNNEI. V was cut by 5 bases and J by 5 bases, with 15 bases left in between. The CDR3 spans 14 residues. Each CDR3 protein gets one entry after TCRdb re-called the 5' RACE reads with MiXCR. The table shows 400,000 to 650,000 distinct CDR3 sequences, with around 20% occurring only once. These same records also appear under a second study, on T cells expressing NK-cell markers. As that report states: Source material for TCR beta repertoires consisted of sorted CD3+CD56+NKG2C+, CD3+CD56+NKG2C- and CD3+CD56-NKG2C+ T cells.

The sequence was collected from a woman in her late teens or twenties in good health. Sequencing input: CD4+ T cells sorted from blood. The chain recombines TRBV2 with TRBJ2-5, with D perhaps given as TRBD1 or TRBD2 (5 bases each). CDR3 protein: CASSPPRDVETQYF. The CDR3 region has the DNA TGTGCCAGCAGTCCACCCCGGGACGTCGAGACCCAGTACTTC.